This entry concerns a single TCR beta chain. Its specificity is unknown. TCRdb re-called the 5' RACE reads with MiXCR, one entry per CDR3 protein. There are approximately 300,000 distinct CDR3 sequences in the sample; roughly 13% occur only once, and approximately 0.49% lies in the top ten. The sample is drawn from a study of T cells after yellow fever vaccination. Germline CDR1 SGHTA, CDR2 FQGNSA. CDR3 size: 14 residues. Germline trimming cut 4 bases from V and 3 bases from J; bases unmatched to any gene: 6. Broader study findings: Subsequent to the booster, the majority of primary-vaccination clones reappeared (around 96% CD4, around 90% CD8). It was the secondary response that reached its peak faster, day 5 versus 15, but it was weaker.

The specimen was CD4+ T cells sorted from PBMCs, collected 45 days after the yellow fever booster vaccination. This TCR was recovered from a young man who received the YFV17D yellow fever vaccine. The V call is TRBV7-2, the J call TRBJ2-7, with TRBD2 identical over 7 bases. The CDR3: CASSSGTMNYEQYF. Here the CDR3 DNA reads TGTGCCAGCAGCTCCGGGACTATGAACTACGAGCAGTACTTC.